This T cell receptor beta chain was obtained from a study of T cells in localized non-small cell lung cancer. The protocol was immunoSEQ multiplex PCR, while the TCRdb copy is restricted to in-frame clones and leaves out a portion. The sample contains 11,000 or so clones, approximately 85% of which appear only once. Study-wide points: Because researchers sequenced only one region of the tumor, heterogeneity is still possible. Appearance in adjacent lung was seen for a median roughly 56 of the top 100 tumor clones. Increased T cell density in blood showed an association with longer overall survival.

This CDR3 is 15 amino acids long. The germline gives CDR1 SGHVS, CDR2 FNYEAQ. Trimming removed 2 bases at V and 4 bases at J, with 15 bases between. On this clone: What it binds is not known.

The sequence derives from a male donor aged 60 or over with stage III lung adenocarcinoma. The sequences come from peripheral blood, collected before any cancer treatment. V is TRBV7-6 and J is TRBJ2-7; TRBD1 might be the D (5 bases). DNA of the CDR3: TGTGCCAGCAGCTTATGGGCAGGGAAACAATACGAGCAGTACTTC. Protein: CASSLWAGKQYEQYF.